This record looks at one T cell receptor (beta chain) sequence and its context. The data derive from a study of blood T cell repertoires in COVID-19. Using immunoSEQ multiplex PCR, the repertoire was profiled, and TCRdb retains in-frame clones only, with some absent. The sample has about 300,000 clones, over 75% seen once. This CDR3 has 16 residues. Germline V CDR1 and CDR2: SGHDT, YYEEEE. V lost 1 base to trimming and J lost 4 bases, with 17 bases between them. This chain uses TRBV5-6 with TRBJ1-1; a possible D gene is TRBD1 (6 bases). The origin of this receptor is a man aged 30 to 45 who had recovered from COVID-19. Sequencing input: PBMCs or T cells enriched from blood (not recorded which). CDR3 sequence reads: CASSLRQVSSTTEAFF. The CDR3, as DNA: TGTGCCAGCAGCTTGCGACAGGTTAGCTCTACCACTGAAGCTTTCTTT.